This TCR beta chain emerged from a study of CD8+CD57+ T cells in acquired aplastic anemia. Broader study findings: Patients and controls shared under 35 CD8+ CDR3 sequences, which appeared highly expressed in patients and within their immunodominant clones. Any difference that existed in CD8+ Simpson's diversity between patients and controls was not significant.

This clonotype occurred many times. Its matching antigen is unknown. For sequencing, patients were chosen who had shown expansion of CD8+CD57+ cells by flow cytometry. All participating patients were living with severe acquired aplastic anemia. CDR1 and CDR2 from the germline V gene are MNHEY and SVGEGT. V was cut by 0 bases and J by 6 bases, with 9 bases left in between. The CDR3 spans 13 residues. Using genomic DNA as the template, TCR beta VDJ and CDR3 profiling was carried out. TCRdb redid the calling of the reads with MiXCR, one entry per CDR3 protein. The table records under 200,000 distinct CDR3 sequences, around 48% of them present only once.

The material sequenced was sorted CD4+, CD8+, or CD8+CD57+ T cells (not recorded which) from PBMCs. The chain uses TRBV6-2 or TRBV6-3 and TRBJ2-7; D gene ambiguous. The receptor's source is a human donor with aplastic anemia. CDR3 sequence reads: CASSYSWIGEQYF. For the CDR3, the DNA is TGTGCCAGCAGTTACTCGTGGATCGGCGAGCAGTACTTC.